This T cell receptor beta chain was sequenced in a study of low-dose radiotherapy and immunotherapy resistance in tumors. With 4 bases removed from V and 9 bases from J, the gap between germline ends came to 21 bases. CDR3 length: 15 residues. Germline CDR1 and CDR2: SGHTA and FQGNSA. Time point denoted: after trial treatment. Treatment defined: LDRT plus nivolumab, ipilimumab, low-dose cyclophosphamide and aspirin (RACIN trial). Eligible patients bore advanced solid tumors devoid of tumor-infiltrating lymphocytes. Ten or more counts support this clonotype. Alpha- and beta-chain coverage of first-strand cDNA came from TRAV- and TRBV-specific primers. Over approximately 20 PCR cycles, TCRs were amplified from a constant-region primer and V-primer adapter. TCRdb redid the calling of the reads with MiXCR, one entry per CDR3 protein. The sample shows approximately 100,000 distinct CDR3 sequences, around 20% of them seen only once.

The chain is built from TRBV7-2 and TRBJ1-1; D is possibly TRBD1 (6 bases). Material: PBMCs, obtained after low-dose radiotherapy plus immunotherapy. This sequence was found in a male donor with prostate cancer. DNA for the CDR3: TGTGCCAGCAGCTCGAGGGGGGACCAACAGCGGAAAGCTTTCTTT. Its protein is CASSSRGDQQRKAFF. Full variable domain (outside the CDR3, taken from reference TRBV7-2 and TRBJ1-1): GAGVSQSPSNKVTEKGKDVELRCDPISGHTALYWYRQSLGQGLEFLIYFQGNSAPDKSGLPSDRFSAERTGGSVSTLTIQRTQQEDSAVYLCASSSRGDQQRKAFFGQGTRLTVV.